The 14 T cell receptor beta chains below all came from one sample that was sequenced in a study of cytomegalovirus exposure and HLA in healthy donors. With 60 Vbeta and 13 Jbeta primers, the PCR was carried out. Using immunoSEQ multiplex PCR, the repertoire was profiled, and TCRdb retains in-frame clones only, with some absent. The sample has roughly 73,000 clones; about four fifths are singletons. The sample comprised PBMCs. These receptors were obtained from a man aged 35 to 55 in good health and CMV-seronegative.

The gene calls are TRBV5-1 and TRBJ2-6, with D tentatively TRBD1 (6 bases). This CDR3 comprises 16 residues. The germline CDR1 and CDR2 sequences are SGHRS and YFSETQ. V was clipped by 4 bases and J by 4 bases, with 15 bases between them. The CDR3 DNA follows: TGCGCCAGCAGCCCGCAGGGGCAGGGAGGGGCCAACGTCCTGACTTTC. Translating it yields CASSPQGQGGANVLTF.

The chain links TRBV7-6 to TRBJ2-7, with 9 bases aligning to TRBD1. The CDR3 length is 16 residues. V trimming: 5 bases; J trimming: 2 bases; junction bases outside the gene matches: 10. The germline gives CDR1 SGHVS, CDR2 FNYEAQ. The CDR3 region has the DNA TGTGCCAGCAGCCCCTCCCGGGACAGGGAGGCCTACGAGCAGTACTTC. It yields the protein CASSPSRDREAYEQYF.

This chain links TRBV6-1 with TRBJ2-7, with D tentatively TRBD1 (6 bases). V lost 2 bases and J 2 bases, leaving 7 bases between the germline ends. Germline loops: CDR1 MNHNS, CDR2 SASEGT. The CDR3 is 13 residues long. The CDR3 DNA sequence: TGTGCCAGCAGTGAAAACAGGGCCTACGAGCAGTACTTC. Translating gives CASSENRAYEQYF.

This rearrangement joins TRBV6-1 to TRBJ1-4; 10 nucleotides align to TRBD1. In germline, CDR1 is MNHNS, CDR2 SASEGT. This CDR3 has 12 residues. Unmatched junction bases numbered 1, after V lost 4 bases and J lost 11 bases. The CDR3 protein is CASSGDRGKLFF. CDR3 nucleotide sequence: TGTGCCAGCAGTGGGGACAGGGGCAAACTGTTTTTT.

The chain employs TRBV5-1 and TRBJ2-7; possibly TRBD1 for D (6 bases). Deletions cut 6 bases from V and 0 bases from J, with 13 bases between. This CDR3 has 14 amino acids. Per germline, CDR1 SGHRS and CDR2 YFSETQ. CDR3 sequence (DNA): TGCGCCAGCACCCTCCGGACAGACTCCTACGAGCAGTACTTC. This translates into CASTLRTDSYEQYF.

For this clone: One junction end does not reproduce the germline sequence, and a read error may be involved. CDR3 sequence: CPSSGRGGPTDTQYF. The DNA for the CDR3 is TGTCCCAGCAGTGGGCGCGGGGGGCCGACAGATACGCAGTATTTT. The rearrangement links TRBV6-1 to TRBJ2-3, with 8 bases that match TRBD2. CDR1 is MNHNS, CDR2 SASEGT, per germline. CDR3 size: 15 residues.

The chain couples TRBV5-4 to TRBJ2-4, with 8 bases fitting TRBD1. The CDR3 runs to 15 residues. With 4 bases clipped from V and 1 base from J, the junction kept 4 bases outside the gene matches. Germline loops: CDR1 SGHNT, CDR2 YYREEE (reference sequence). In nucleotides, the CDR3 is TGTGCCAGCAGCGGCTGGACAGGGGCCAAAAACATTCAGTACTTC. Translated, it gives CASSGWTGAKNIQYF.

This clone occurred a few times. As DNA, the CDR3 is TGTGCCAGCTCACCCCAAAGACAGGAAGGCTACACCTTC. Translation gives CASSPQRQEGYTF. The rearrangement joins TRBV18 to TRBJ1-2; maybe TRBD1 (6 bases). The CDR3 has 13 residues. Germline V lookup: CDR1 KGHSH, CDR2 LQKENI. The V end was cut by 3 bases, the J end by 8 bases, with 13 bases between. Combining the CDR3 with reference TRBV18 and TRBJ1-2 gives the whole variable domain NAGVMQNPRHLVRRRGQEARLRCSPMKGHSHVYWYRQLPEEGLKFMVYLQKENIIDESGMPKERFSAEFPKEGPSILRIQQVVRGDSAAYFCASSPQRQEGYTFGSGTRLTVV.

Written as DNA, the CDR3 is TGTGCCAGCAGCCAACCAGCGGAAAAACTGTTTTTT. It yields the protein CASSQPAEKLFF. This chain uses TRBV7-8 with TRBJ1-4; D unresolved. The CDR3 length is 12 residues. The V gene's germline CDR1 is SGHVS and CDR2 FQNEAQ. With 5 bases removed from V and 8 bases from J, the gap between germline ends came to 9 bases.

The chain carries TRBV11-3 and TRBJ1-1; D ambiguous. V lost 5 bases to trimming and J lost 1 base, with 11 bases between them. Germline CDR1 is SGHNT and CDR2 is YENEEA. The CDR3 spans 14 residues. The CDR3 DNA sequence: TGTGCCAGCAGCAACGACGGGGAGAACACTGAAGCTTTCTTT. It codes for CASSNDGENTEAFF.

This clone was observed a handful of times. The rearrangement uses TRBV6-6 and TRBJ1-6; possibly TRBD1 for D (6 bases). The CDR3 contains 16 residues. Trimming took 6 bases from V and 2 from J, leaving 14 bases between them. Germline loops: CDR1 MNHNY, CDR2 SVGAGI (reference sequence). The CDR3: CASRQQGRTYNSPLHF. CDR3 bases: TGTGCCAGCAGACAACAGGGAAGGACCTATAATTCACCCCTCCACTTT.

The J gene is TRBJ1-6, the V gene TRBV18; D remains unclear. Germline lookup yields CDR1 KGHSH and CDR2 LQKENI. V was clipped by 2 bases and J by 10 bases, with 12 bases between them. The CDR3 extends over 14 amino acids. As DNA, the CDR3 is TGTGCCAGCTCACCATCTTCTGGTCGGTCACCCCTCCACTTT. Translation: CASSPSSGRSPLHF.

The chain combines TRBV7-2 with TRBJ1-1; D call uncertain. Deletions cut 4 bases from V and 0 bases from J, with 6 bases between. The CDR3 sequence is 13 residues long. The germline V gene encodes CDR1 SGHTA and CDR2 FQGNSA. This CDR3 is CASSSRMNTEAFF. DNA for the CDR3: TGTGCCAGCAGCTCCAGGATGAACACTGAAGCTTTCTTT. Full variable domain (missing parts from reference TRBV7-2 and TRBJ1-1): GAGVSQSPSNKVTEKGKDVELRCDPISGHTALYWYRQSLGQGLEFLIYFQGNSAPDKSGLPSDRFSAERTGGSVSTLTIQRTQQEDSAVYLCASSSRMNTEAFFGQGTRLTVV.

This clone was seen just once. This chain joins TRBV2 and TRBJ2-1; D uncertain. Trimming removed 4 bases at V and 3 bases at J, with 4 bases between. CDR1 and CDR2 from the germline V gene are SNHLY and FYNNEI. This CDR3 is built from 12 residues. CDR3 sequence: CASSAGYNEQFF. Written as DNA, the CDR3 is TGTGCCAGCAGTGCCGGCTACAATGAGCAGTTCTTC. Variable domain in full (rest from reference TRBV2 and TRBJ2-1): EPEVTQTPSHQVTQMGQEVILRCVPISNHLYFYWYRQILGQKVEFLVSFYNNEISEKSEIFDDQFSVERPDGSNFTLKIRSTKLEDSAMYFCASSAGYNEQFFGPGTRLTVL.